This T cell receptor beta chain was profiled in a study of T-cell memory formation after mild COVID-19. Study results and caveats: Clones contracting over day 15 to 85 were CD4/CD8 balanced, with later expanders leaning CD4+. Pre-infection memory showed some responding clones, and this suggested that cross-reactive memory joined.

Constant-segment primers were used for 5'RACE, and the resulting TCR alpha and TCR beta cDNA libraries carried sample barcodes and UMIs. Using its own MiXCR run on the 5' RACE reads, TCRdb lists one record per CDR3 protein. Of around 470,000 distinct CDR3 sequences listed, over 15% are singletons. This clonotype was seen once. Antigen unknown. Germline trimming cut 8 bases from V and 6 bases from J; bases unmatched to any gene: 4. The CDR3 covers 13 residues. CDR1 is SGHTA, CDR2 FQGNSA, per germline. The chain combines TRBV7-2 with TRBJ1-6; 7 bases align to TRBD1. The TCR sequence derives from an adult woman who had mild COVID-19 (a few samples of this study predate the infection). Cell type and time point are not known. Sample: PBMCs or a T cell subset sorted from them (not recorded which). For the CDR3, the DNA is TGTGCCAGCGGCCGGGACAGTAATTCACCCCTCCACTTT. This translates into CASGRDSNSPLHF. Filled out from reference TRBV7-2 and TRBJ1-6, the complete variable domain reads GAGVSQSPSNKVTEKGKDVELRCDPISGHTALYWYRQSLGQGLEFLIYFQGNSAPDKSGLPSDRFSAERTGGSVSTLTIQRTQQEDSAVYLCASGRDSNSPLHFGNGTRLTVT.